Shown below are 2 T cell receptor beta chains from a single sample sequenced in a study of CD8 T cells in ankylosing spondylitis. Whole-study results and caveats: In ankylosing spondylitis blood, a motif of about 8 highly homologous TCR beta variants appeared characteristic.

These receptors lack a known antigen. TCRdb reprocessed the 5' RACE reads via MiXCR and lists one record per CDR3 protein. The data contain hundreds of thousands of distinct CDR3 sequences, 25% to 30% of them seen just once; the ten biggest clones take up approximately 1%. What was sequenced was blood, either unsorted or a sorted T cell fraction (not recorded which). The receptors here all came from a male donor with ankylosing spondylitis.

The chain has TRBV20-1 and TRBJ1-1; unclear D gene. V was clipped by 2 bases and J by 5 bases, with 12 bases between them. The CDR3 has 13 amino acids. Germline loops: CDR1 DFQATT, CDR2 SNEGSKA (reference sequence). CDR3 nucleotides: TGCAGTGCTAGATACCGGAGGGAGACTGAAGCTTTCTTT. It codes for CSARYRRETEAFF.

This clonotype was seen more than once but under ten times. V is TRBV2 and J is TRBJ2-5, with D possibly TRBD2 on 5 matching bases. This CDR3 is built from 14 residues. Trimming removed 10 bases from V and 3 bases from J, with 18 bases in between. Germline loops: CDR1 SNHLY, CDR2 FYNNEI. CDR3 loop: CATFSGSWEETQYF. The CDR3 DNA reads TGTGCCACCTTCTCGGGGAGTTGGGAAGAGACCCAGTACTTC.